Listed below are T cell receptor beta chains from one sample, sequenced in a study of T cell responses to AZD1222 COVID-19 vaccine. The table came from immunoSEQ multiplex PCR; TCRdb's copy has only in-frame clones and leaves some out. This table holds approximately 89,000 clones, 90% to 95% found once. This specimen was peripheral blood, taken on day 0 of AZD1222 vaccination. All receptors come from an adult in good health. Both conserved end residues are part of each CDR3. D genes are given only for firm matches. The size entry is marked missing in some rows and otherwise reads once, few, many or a size class.

D gene	clone size	V gene	J gene	CDR3 DNA	CDR3 protein
TRBD1	NA	TRBV10-3	TRBJ1-6	TGTGCCATCAGTCCGACAGGGGGTAATTCACCCCTCCACTTT	CAISPTGGNSPLHF
NA	NA	TRBV6-5	TRBJ1-3	TGTGCCAGCAGTTACGGAGAACCCCTCTCTGGAAACACCATATATTTT	CASSYGEPLSGNTIYF
TRBD2	NA	TRBV7-9	TRBJ2-3	TGTGCCAGCAGTAAGGTAGCGGGGAGCACAGATACGCAGTATTTT	CASSKVAGSTDTQYF
TRBD1	NA	TRBV6-4	TRBJ2-1	TGTGCCAGCAGTGATTTAGGACAGGGGGCACAAAATGAGCAGTTCTTC	CASSDLGQGAQNEQFF
TRBD2	NA	TRBV29-1	TRBJ2-7	TGCAGCGTTGAAGTGGGTTGGGAGGGAATCTACGAGCAGTACTTC	CSVEVGWEGIYEQYF
TRBD2	NA	TRBV20-1	TRBJ2-3	TGCAGTGCTAGTCTGGCGGGACTAGCGGTCCGAGATACGCAGTATTTT	CSASLAGLAVRDTQYF
NA	NA	TRBV3-1/TRBV3-2	TRBJ1-3	TGTGCCAGCAGCCAAGCAAGAAGCTCTGGAAACACCATATATTTT	CASSQARSSGNTIYF
TRBD1	NA	TRBV29-1	TRBJ2-7	TGCAGCGCCTTGGACAGGGACGAGCAGTACTTC	CSALDRDEQYF
NA	NA	TRBV9	TRBJ1-1	TGTGCCAGCAGCGAGAGGGGGGCCGACACTGAAGCTTTCTTT	CASSERGADTEAFF
TRBD2	NA	TRBV11-2	TRBJ2-7	TGTGCCAGCAGCCTAACTAGCGGGAGTACTATCTCGCAGTACTTC	CASSLTSGSTISQYF
TRBD2	NA	TRBV7-9	TRBJ2-7	TGTGCCAGCAGCGCAGACCCGGCTAGCGGGAGCGAGCAGTACTTC	CASSADPASGSEQYF
NA	NA	TRBV3-1/TRBV3-2	TRBJ2-2	TGTGCCAGCAGCCAGCTGACAGCAGGGGAGCTGTTTTTT	CASSQLTAGELFF
TRBD2	NA	TRBV15	TRBJ2-3	TGTGCCACCAGCAGCCGGACTAGCGGTGGCACAGATACGCAGTATTTT	CATSSRTSGGTDTQYF
NA	few	TRBV4-3	TRBJ2-5	TGCGCCAGCAGCCAAGCCCCCGGGGAGACCCAGTACTTC	CASSQAPGETQYF
NA	NA	TRBV7-2	TRBJ1-1	TGTGCCAGCAGCCCACGAGGGGGGTTGAACACTGAAGCTTTCTTT	CASSPRGGLNTEAFF
NA	once	TRBV28	TRBJ2-1	TGTGCCAGCAGTTTAGCGAACTCCTACAATGAGCAGTTCTTC	CASSLANSYNEQFF
NA	NA	TRBV27	TRBJ2-3	TGTGCCAGCAGTTCTGGGGGGATGGTATATACGCAGTATTTT	CASSSGGMVYTQYF
NA	NA	TRBV27	TRBJ1-6	TGTGCCAGCAGTTCATACAATTCACCCCTCCACTTT	CASSSYNSPLHF
NA	NA	TRBV5-6	TRBJ1-5	TGTGCCAGCAGCTTAAGCAATCAGCCCCAGCATTTT	CASSLSNQPQHF
NA	NA	TRBV2	TRBJ1-1	TGTGCCAGCAGTGAGCAACATATTGAAGCTTTCTTT	CASSEQHIEAFF
NA	NA	TRBV5-1	TRBJ2-7	TGCGCCAGCAGCTTTAGTGCAGTCGAGCAGTACTTC	CASSFSAVEQYF
TRBD1	NA	TRBV7-2	TRBJ1-2	TGTGCCAGCAGCATTGGGACAGGGGGAGGCTATGGCTACACCTTC	CASSIGTGGGYGYTF
TRBD2	NA	TRBV7-3	TRBJ2-4	TGTGCCAGCAGCCCTCCGCAGTACCGGGAGGGTTCAGCCAAAAACATTCAGTACTTC	CASSPPQYREGSAKNIQYF
TRBD1	NA	TRBV11-3	TRBJ2-2	TGTGCCAGCAGCTTAGCGAAGGGGGCGTTTACCGGGGAGCTGTTTTTT	CASSLAKGAFTGELFF
NA	NA	TRBV11-2	TRBJ2-5	TGTGCCAGCAGCTTGGGTAGCCAAGAGACCCAGTACTTC	CASSLGSQETQYF
NA	NA	TRBV27	TRBJ2-2	TGTGCCAGCAGTCTTACCCGGACGAGGTCGAGCGGGGAGCTGTTTTTT	CASSLTRTRSSGELFF
TRBD1	few	TRBV4-1	TRBJ1-2	TGCGCCAGCAGCCAAGATCATGGGACAGTCTATGGCTACACCTTC	CASSQDHGTVYGYTF
NA	NA	TRBV28	TRBJ1-2	TGTGCCAGCGGGGTTGTTGGGACGAACTATGGCTACACCTTC	CASGVVGTNYGYTF
TRBD2	NA	TRBV5-5	TRBJ2-1	TGTGCCAACAGCCCGGGACTAGCGGGCACCTTTTACTTCAATGAGCAGTTCTTC	CANSPGLAGTFYFNEQFF
NA	once	TRBV5-8	TRBJ1-5	TGTGCCAGCAGACCAGACAGCTTCGATCAATACAATAGCAATCAGCCCCAGCATTTT	CASRPDSFDQYNSNQPQHF
TRBD1	NA	TRBV27	TRBJ2-7	TGTGCCAGCAGTTCTGGGACAGGGGGTTACGAGCAGTACTTC	CASSSGTGGYEQYF
NA	NA	TRBV6-1	TRBJ1-2	TGTGCCAGCAGTGATATTGGGAACTATGGCTACACCTTC	CASSDIGNYGYTF
NA	NA	TRBV30	TRBJ2-7	TGTGCCTGGAGTCGTGGCAGCTACGAGCAGTACTTC	CAWSRGSYEQYF
TRBD1	NA	TRBV4-1	TRBJ2-7	TGCGCCAGCAGCCCGGGACAGGGGGAGACCCGGTACGAGCAGTACTTC	CASSPGQGETRYEQYF
TRBD1	NA	TRBV16	TRBJ2-5	TGTGCCAGCAGCTCGACAGGGCAAGAGACCCAGTACTTC	CASSSTGQETQYF
NA	NA	TRBV30	TRBJ2-5	TGTGCCCGCGCTGGAGGAGCCCAAGAGACCCAGTACTTC	CARAGGAQETQYF
TRBD1	NA	TRBV9	TRBJ2-7	TGTGCCAGCAGCGTAGGGACAGGGCTCGAGGACGAGCAGTACTTC	CASSVGTGLEDEQYF
NA	NA	TRBV6-2/TRBV6-3	TRBJ1-1	TGTGCCAGCAGTCCCCCGACGGAGGATGAAGCTTTCTTT	CASSPPTEDEAFF
NA	NA	TRBV12-3/TRBV12-4	TRBJ2-1	TGTGCCAGCAGCCCCTTCGGGTACAATGAGCAGTTCTTC	CASSPFGYNEQFF
TRBD1	NA	TRBV4-1	TRBJ1-5	TGCGCCAGCAGCCAAGATAAAGGGGGCGGACAGCCCCAGCATTTT	CASSQDKGGGQPQHF
NA	NA	TRBV11-3	TRBJ2-3	TGTGCCAGCAGTCCTGAGGGGGGGGATACGCAGTATTTT	CASSPEGGDTQYF
NA	once	TRBV7-9	TRBJ1-2	TGTGCCAGCAGCTTAGACAGGGTCGGCTACACCTTC	CASSLDRVGYTF
NA	NA	TRBV29-1	TRBJ1-2	TGCAGCGTTGTTCAGGGAGAGGTTGGCTACACCTTC	CSVVQGEVGYTF
TRBD2	NA	TRBV5-4	TRBJ2-7	TGTGCCAGCAGCTTGAGGGCGACTAGCGGGAGCGAGCAGTACTTC	CASSLRATSGSEQYF
NA	once	TRBV28	TRBJ2-1	TGTGCCAGCAGTTTAGGCGGAGGTCTCGGCAATGAGCAGTTCTTC	CASSLGGGLGNEQFF
NA	NA	TRBV3-1/TRBV3-2	TRBJ1-1	TGTGCCAGCAGCCAACTGGCTGGGACTGAAGCTTTCTTT	CASSQLAGTEAFF
TRBD1	NA	TRBV9	TRBJ2-1	TGTGCCAGCAGCGTAGTTGGACAGGGCAATGAGCAGTTCTTC	CASSVVGQGNEQFF
TRBD1	once	TRBV3-1/TRBV3-2	TRBJ2-7	TGTGCCAGCAGCGCCCGGGACAGGGGAGACGAGCAGTACTTC	CASSARDRGDEQYF
NA	NA	TRBV27	TRBJ1-5	TGTGCCAGCTCCCCTCGGGGGTGGAGCAATCAGCCCCAGCATTTT	CASSPRGWSNQPQHF
TRBD1	NA	TRBV11-2	TRBJ2-4	TGTGCCAGCAGCTTACGGACAGGCCAAGCCAAAAACATTCAGTACTTC	CASSLRTGQAKNIQYF
TRBD2	NA	TRBV18	TRBJ2-5	TGTGCCAGCTCACCAAACCCGGGGGGAACCGGGTTGGTGACCCAGTACTTC	CASSPNPGGTGLVTQYF